A single T cell receptor (beta chain) is shown here with its context. Using its own MiXCR run on the 5' RACE reads, TCRdb lists one record per CDR3 protein. The sample has roughly 720,000 distinct CDR3 sequences; roughly 18% are singletons. The data stem from a study of identical twins. The same data also went into a second study, on T cells expressing NK-cell markers.

The material sequenced was PBMCs. This receptor was taken from a woman younger than 30 in good health.

CDR3 in amino acids: CASRLAGGPGGNEQFF. The CDR3 nucleotides are TGTGCCAGCCGGCTAGCGGGGGGGCCGGGGGGCAATGAGCAGTTCTTC. V gene TRBV7-9 combines with J gene TRBJ2-1, with 12 bases aligning to TRBD2. This CDR3 has 16 residues. Germline V lookup: CDR1 SEHNR, CDR2 FQNEAQ (reference sequence). J was trimmed by 6 bases and V by 8 bases; bases with no gene match: 11.